This T cell receptor beta chain was retrieved from a study of T-cell reconstitution after alpha-beta-depleted transplantation in children. This CDR3 is 13 amino acids long. Trimming took off 2 bases at V and 8 bases at J, with 7 bases between the two ends. Germline values: CDR1 MNHEY, CDR2 SVGAGI. Molecular barcoding with unique molecular identifiers was used for the TCRbeta library. TCRdb passed the PCR reads through MiXCR, listing each CDR3 protein once. The repertoire holds hundreds of thousands of distinct CDR3 sequences, with approximately 17% as singletons. This TCR derives from a human donor who donated a stem cell graft to a child with acute myeloid leukemia. The sequencing used PBMCs from the stem cell graft donor, collected from the stem cell graft. V is TRBV6-5 and J is TRBJ1-6; D is unclear. The CDR3 DNA sequence: TGTGCCAGCAGTTACGGTGGGGATTCACCCCTCCACTTT. This sequence encodes CASSYGGDSPLHF.